This entry concerns a single TCR beta chain. Antigen: not known. The data stem from a study of cytomegalovirus exposure and HLA in healthy donors. Study in general: An early data release held approximately 85 million unique TCRs from HLA-typed donors. Findings and caveats of the study: In vitro assays verified that a few CMV-associated chains recognized CMV antigens specifically. In an earlier analysis, most TCR beta V segments were productive about 87% or about 30% of the time.

The PCR contained 60 Vbeta and 13 Jbeta primers. Produced via immunoSEQ multiplex PCR; TCRdb's table is partial and in-frame only. The repertoire holds roughly 100,000 clones, with around 80% as singletons. Trimming removed 5 bases from V and 5 bases from J, with 12 bases in between. CDR1 and CDR2 (germline): MNHEY, SVGAGI. There are 13 residues in the CDR3. Healthy bone marrow donors supplied every sample. The sequencing sample was made of PBMCs. The TCR was taken from a young man in good health and CMV-seropositive. The chain couples TRBV6-5 to TRBJ1-2; no firm D call. The DNA of the CDR3 is TGTGCCAGCAGTCCCAGGCCGGGATATGGCTACACCTTC. Amino acid sequence: CASSPRPGYGYTF.